These 2 T cell receptor beta chains originate from one sample sequenced in a study of shared clonotypes between healthy human individuals. The table came from immunoSEQ multiplex PCR; TCRdb's copy has only in-frame clones and leaves some out. The table includes 2.5 million or so clones, roughly 92% detected once. Sequences were obtained from naive CD4+ T cells sorted from blood. The subset was: CD45RA+ positively selected. The receptors shown here come from a man between 18 and 29 years old in good health.

The chain recombines TRBV11-2 with TRBJ2-7; D might be TRBD1 (6 bases). The CDR3 extends over 14 amino acids. Between the trimmed V and J ends, which lost 2 bases and 0 bases, there was a span of 8 bases. Germline V CDR1 and CDR2: SGHAT, FQNNGV. The CDR3 spells CASSLRDTSYEQYF. DNA for the CDR3: TGTGCCAGCAGCTTAAGGGACACCTCCTACGAGCAGTACTTC.

The sample holds a few counts of this clone. J is TRBJ1-5 and V is TRBV5-1; D is undetermined. CDR3 length equals 15 residues. Per the germline V gene, CDR1 is SGHRS and CDR2 is YFSETQ. The V and J ends lost 4 bases and 5 bases respectively, with 16 bases between them. DNA of the CDR3: TGCGCCAGCAGCGCCAGCCAAGGTCCTGATCAGCCCCAGCATTTT. Translating it yields CASSASQGPDQPQHF.